What follows are 21 T cell receptor beta chains derived from one specimen sequenced in a study of blood T cell repertoires in COVID-19. Assay: immunoSEQ multiplex PCR; the TCRdb copy retains only in-frame clones and omits some. Among about 140,000 clones listed, 75% to 80% were seen once. The sequenced sample was peripheral blood. These receptors originate from a woman aged 50 to 60 with active or convalescent COVID-19.

The chain employs TRBV25-1 and TRBJ1-2; maybe TRBD1 (5 bases). V was pared by 8 bases and J by 4 bases, with 14 bases between. This CDR3 is built from 13 residues. Germline loops: CDR1 MGHDK, CDR2 SYGVNS. The CDR3 loop reads CASDSRVFYGYTF. The DNA of the CDR3 is TGTGCCAGCGATTCCAGGGTTTTCTATGGCTACACCTTC.

The CDR3 spells CASSERGGGETQYF. CDR3 nucleotides: TGTGCCAGCAGTGAGCGGGGGGGCGGAGAGACCCAGTACTTC. J is TRBJ2-5 and V is TRBV6-1; TRBD2 aligns across 9 bases. The CDR3 covers 14 residues. From germline, CDR1 is MNHNS and CDR2 SASEGT. Trimming took 3 bases from V and 4 from J; bases not matched to a gene: 3.

The genes are TRBV30 and TRBJ2-3; D is perhaps TRBD1 (5 bases). The CDR3 runs to 13 residues. Germline values: CDR1 GTSNPN, CDR2 SVGIG (reference sequence). V was trimmed by 3 bases and J by 1 base, leaving 8 bases between them. The CDR3 DNA reads as TGTGCCTGGAGACAGGTGGGCACAGATACGCAGTATTTT. Amino acid sequence: CAWRQVGTDTQYF. Full variable domain (outside the CDR3, taken from reference TRBV30 and TRBJ2-3): SQTIHQWPATLVQPVGSPLSLECTVEGTSNPNLYWYRQAAGRGLQLLFYSVGIGQISSEVPQNLSASRPQDRQFILSSKKLLLSDSGFYLCAWRQVGTDTQYFGPGTRLTVL.

The genes are TRBV19 and TRBJ1-2; 8 bases fit TRBD1. V lost 6 bases, J lost 4 bases, and 4 bases stayed unmatched. CDR1 is LNHDA, CDR2 SQIVND, per germline (reference sequence). This CDR3 has 13 amino acids. The CDR3 region has the DNA TGTGCCAGTAGCACAGGGGGGCCCTATGGCTACACCTTC. Translated, it gives CASSTGGPYGYTF. Using reference TRBV19 and TRBJ1-2 for the parts outside the CDR3, the full variable domain is DGGITQSPKYLFRKEGQNVTLSCEQNLNHDAMYWYRQDPGQGLRLIYYSQIVNDFQKGDIAEGYSVSREKKESFPLTVTSAQKNPTAFYLCASSTGGPYGYTFGSGTRLTVV.

This clone was observed a few times. The chain combines TRBV11-2 with TRBJ1-1; TRBD1 matches at 8 bases. The junction had 9 bases not matched to a gene; V was cut back by 5 bases and J by 1 base. The CDR3 is 16 amino acids. CDR1 is SGHAT and CDR2 is FQNNGV in the germline V gene. The DNA for the CDR3 is TGTGCCAGCAGCGAATACAGGGGGTGGGCGAACACTGAAGCTTTCTTT. This sequence encodes CASSEYRGWANTEAFF. Based on the CDR3 plus reference TRBV11-2 and TRBJ1-1, the full variable domain is EAGVAQSPRYKIIEKRQSVAFWCNPISGHATLYWYQQILGQGPKLLIQFQNNGVVDDSQLPKDRFSAERLKGVDSTLKIQPAKLEDSAVYLCASSEYRGWANTEAFFGQGTRLTVV.

A single count supports this clone. The rearrangement uses TRBV19 and TRBJ1-2; maybe TRBD1 (6 bases). V was cut by 3 bases and J by 8 bases, with 22 bases left in between. The germline gives CDR1 LNHDA, CDR2 SQIVND (reference sequence). This CDR3 region has 16 residues. The CDR3 DNA is TGTGCCAGTAGTATCACAGGGTCGGCTGCCGTCCACGGCTACACCTTC. Its protein is CASSITGSAAVHGYTF.

This chain connects TRBV5-5 to TRBJ2-3, with 14 bases fitting TRBD2. The CDR3 runs to 17 residues. Germline V lookup: CDR1 SGHKS, CDR2 YYEKEE (reference sequence). Trimming at V came to 0 bases and at J to 3 bases, leaving 3 bases not matched to a gene. The chain's CDR3 is CASSLATSGRVTDTQYF. CDR3 nucleotides: TGTGCCAGCAGCTTGGCGACTAGCGGGAGGGTTACAGATACGCAGTATTTT.

The chain joins TRBV28 to TRBJ2-7, with D possibly matching TRBD2 (6 bases). The CDR3 totals 13 residues. V shed 3 bases and J shed 2 bases, with 8 bases lying between them. CDR1 is MDHEN and CDR2 is SYDVKM in the germline V gene. CDR3 sequence (DNA): TGTGCCAGCAGTTTCGGGAGACCCTACGAGCAGTACTTC. The encoded protein is CASSFGRPYEQYF. Full variable domain (remainder filled in from reference TRBV28 and TRBJ2-7): DVKVTQSSRYLVKRTGEKVFLECVQDMDHENMFWYRQDPGLGLRLIYFSYDVKMKEKGDIPEGYSVSREKKERFSLILESASTNQTSMYLCASSFGRPYEQYFGPGTRLTVT.

Here the CDR3 DNA reads TGTGCCAGCGGCCCCGGGAACAGGGCCTACAATGAGCAGTTCTTC. This encodes CASGPGNRAYNEQFF. The V and J genes are TRBV6-2 or TRBV6-3 and TRBJ2-1; possibly TRBD1 for D (6 bases). This CDR3 has 15 amino acids. CDR1 and CDR2 from the germline V gene are MNHEY and SVGEGT. V was shortened by 8 bases and J by 2 bases, with 16 bases between the two germline ends.

The V gene is TRBV24-1, the J gene TRBJ2-5, with TRBD1 as a possible D gene (5 bases). V lost 6 bases, J lost 5 bases, and 12 bases lay in between. CDR1 and CDR2 from the germline V gene are KGHDR and SFDVKD. This CDR3 is 13 amino acids long. The CDR3: CATSNRGSETQYF. The CDR3 bases are TGTGCCACCAGTAATAGGGGTTCGGAGACCCAGTACTTC.

The chain uses TRBV18 and TRBJ1-3; TRBD1 matches 9 bases. Germline lookup yields CDR1 KGHSH and CDR2 LQKENI. Trimming cost V 2 bases and J 8 bases; bases outside gene matches: 4. This CDR3 comprises 14 residues. As DNA, the CDR3 is TGTGCCAGCTCACCAACAGGGGGCTCGGACACCATATATTTT. This encodes CASSPTGGSDTIYF.

The sample holds one count of this clone. For the CDR3, the DNA is TGCGCCAGCAGCCAAGATCGCGTTCCCTCATACTCCTACGAGCAGTACTTC. Its protein is CASSQDRVPSYSYEQYF. This sequence joins TRBV4-3 and TRBJ2-7, with D hard to call. The CDR3 is 17 residues long. V dropped 0 bases and J dropped 0 bases, with 15 bases sitting between them. Looked up from germline, CDR1 is LGHNA and CDR2 is YSLEER.

This chain connects TRBV7-2 to TRBJ2-3, with 11 nucleotides matching TRBD2. The germline V gene has CDR1 SGHTA and CDR2 FQGNSA. V lost 3 bases and J lost 8; bases outside the gene matches: 10. The CDR3 has 16 residues. CDR3 sequence reads: CASSFWLAGGQGTQYF. The CDR3, as DNA: TGTGCCAGCAGCTTCTGGTTAGCGGGGGGGCAGGGTACGCAGTATTTT. The variable domain in full, with the rest retrieved from reference TRBV7-2 and TRBJ2-3, is GAGVSQSPSNKVTEKGKDVELRCDPISGHTALYWYRQSLGQGLEFLIYFQGNSAPDKSGLPSDRFSAERTGGSVSTLTIQRTQQEDSAVYLCASSFWLAGGQGTQYFGPGTRLTVL.

This chain joins TRBV5-4 and TRBJ2-3; 9 positions match TRBD2. The CDR3 length is 18 residues. In germline, CDR1 is SGHNT, CDR2 YYREEE (reference sequence). J lost 1 base, V lost 0 bases, and 9 bases had no gene match. The CDR3 DNA reads TGTGCCAGCAGCTTGGAGGCTGGCGGGAGGGCGGGCACAGATACGCAGTATTTT. Encoded protein: CASSLEAGGRAGTDTQYF.

The chain is built from TRBV7-2 and TRBJ1-5; D is ambiguous. Trimming shortened V by 1 base and J by 0 bases, and 7 bases separated the two germline ends. Germline CDR1 SGHTA, CDR2 FQGNSA. The CDR3 length is 15 residues. The CDR3 coding sequence is TGTGCCAGCAGCTTAGACGGTGCTAGCAATCAGCCCCAGCATTTT. It translates to CASSLDGASNQPQHF.

The CDR3 sequence is CASSLTGTGGYGYTF. CDR3 DNA: TGCGCCAGCAGCTTGACCGGGACAGGAGGCTATGGCTACACCTTC. The chain employs TRBV5-1 and TRBJ1-2; 8 nucleotides line up with TRBD1. The CDR3 is 15 amino acids. V was clipped by 1 base and J by 4 bases; unmatched bases: 6. Germline V lookup: CDR1 SGHRS, CDR2 YFSETQ.

This rearrangement joins TRBV30 to TRBJ1-5; maybe TRBD1 (5 bases). Between the trimmed V and J ends, which lost 5 bases and 1 base, there was a span of 9 bases. The germline CDR1 and CDR2 sequences are GTSNPN and SVGIG (reference sequence). This CDR3 has 13 amino acids. Written as DNA, the CDR3 is TGTGCCTGGGGCCGGGGGAGCAATCAGCCCCAGCATTTT. Residues: CAWGRGSNQPQHF.

This chain links TRBV6-5 with TRBJ1-2; 10 bases match TRBD1. The CDR3 is made up of 13 amino acids. The trim removed 11 bases at V and 7 bases at J, leaving 10 bases unmatched. Germline V lookup: CDR1 MNHEY, CDR2 SVGAGI. The CDR3 protein is CACFGQGDFGYTF. CDR3 nucleotides: TGTGCCTGCTTCGGACAGGGGGATTTTGGCTACACCTTC.

The genes are TRBV19 and TRBJ2-3; the match to TRBD2 covers 9 bases. Germline V gene lookup returns CDR1 LNHDA and CDR2 SQIVND (reference sequence). There are 16 residues in the CDR3. The ends lost 3 bases at V and 2 bases at J; junction bases unmatched: 6. CDR3 in amino acids: CASSIGVAGATDTQYF. The CDR3 DNA reads TGTGCCAGTAGTATTGGGGTAGCGGGAGCCACAGATACGCAGTATTTT.

The V and J genes are TRBV7-9 and TRBJ2-7, with TRBD2 matching over 7 bases. Unmatched junction bases numbered 5, after V lost 5 bases and J lost 4 bases. CDR3 size: 13 residues. Germline V gene sequence: CDR1 SEHNR, CDR2 FQNEAQ (reference sequence). CDR3 sequence: CASSPNGGYEQYF. In DNA form, the CDR3 reads TGTGCCAGCAGCCCAAACGGGGGGTACGAGCAGTACTTC.

The chain joins TRBV29-1 to TRBJ2-1; the match to TRBD2 covers 8 bases. Germline lookup yields CDR1 SQVTM and CDR2 ANQGSEA. V trimming: 1 base; J trimming: 5 bases; junction bases outside the gene matches: 4. There are 14 residues in the CDR3. The CDR3 coding sequence is TGCAGCGTTGAAGTAGCGGGGCGAAACAATGAGCAGTTCTTC. The encoded protein is CSVEVAGRNNEQFF.